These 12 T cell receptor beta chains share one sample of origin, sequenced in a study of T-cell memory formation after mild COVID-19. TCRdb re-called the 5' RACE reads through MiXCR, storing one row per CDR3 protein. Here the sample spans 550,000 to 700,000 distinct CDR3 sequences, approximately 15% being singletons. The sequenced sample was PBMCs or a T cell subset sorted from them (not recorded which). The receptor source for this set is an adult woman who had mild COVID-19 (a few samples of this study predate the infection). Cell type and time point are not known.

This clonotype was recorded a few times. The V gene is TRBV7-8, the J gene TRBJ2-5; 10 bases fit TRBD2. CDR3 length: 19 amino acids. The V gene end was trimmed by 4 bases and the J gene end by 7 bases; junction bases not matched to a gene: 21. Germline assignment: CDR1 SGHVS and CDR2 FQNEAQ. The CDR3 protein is CASSSTVGLAGGTLLTQYF. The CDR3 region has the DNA TGTGCCAGCAGCTCTACGGTCGGTTTAGCGGGAGGTACCCTCTTGACCCAGTACTTC.

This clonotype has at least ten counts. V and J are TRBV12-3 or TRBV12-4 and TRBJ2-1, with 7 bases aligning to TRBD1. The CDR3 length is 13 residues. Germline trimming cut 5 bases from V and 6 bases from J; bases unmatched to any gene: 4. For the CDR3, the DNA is TGTGCCAGCAGTCCGACAGGGTCCAATGAGCAGTTCTTC. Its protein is CASSPTGSNEQFF.

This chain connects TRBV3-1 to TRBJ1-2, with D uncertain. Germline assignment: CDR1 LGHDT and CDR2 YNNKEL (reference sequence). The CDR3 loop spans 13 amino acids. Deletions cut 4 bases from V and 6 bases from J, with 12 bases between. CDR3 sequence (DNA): TGTGCCAGCAGCCGAGTGGATAGCGATGGCTACACCTTC. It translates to CASSRVDSDGYTF. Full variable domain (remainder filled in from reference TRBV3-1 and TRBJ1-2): DTAVSQTPKYLVTQMGNDKSIKCEQNLGHDTMYWYKQDSKKFLKIMFSYNNKELIINETVPNRFSPKSPDKAHLNLHINSLELGDSAVYFCASSRVDSDGYTFGSGTRLTVV.

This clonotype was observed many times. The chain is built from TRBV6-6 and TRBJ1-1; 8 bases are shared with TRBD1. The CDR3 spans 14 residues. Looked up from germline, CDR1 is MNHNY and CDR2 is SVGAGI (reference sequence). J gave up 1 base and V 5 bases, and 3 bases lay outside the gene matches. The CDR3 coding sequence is TGTGCCAGCAGTGGACAGGGTGCGAACACTGAAGCTTTCTTT. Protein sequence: CASSGQGANTEAFF.

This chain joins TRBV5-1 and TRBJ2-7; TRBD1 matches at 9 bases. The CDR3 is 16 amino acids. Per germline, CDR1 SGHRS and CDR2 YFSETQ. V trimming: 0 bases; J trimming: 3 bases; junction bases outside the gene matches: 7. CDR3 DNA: TGCGCCAGCAGCTTGGCCTTCGGACAGGGGAACTACGAGCAGTACTTC. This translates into CASSLAFGQGNYEQYF.

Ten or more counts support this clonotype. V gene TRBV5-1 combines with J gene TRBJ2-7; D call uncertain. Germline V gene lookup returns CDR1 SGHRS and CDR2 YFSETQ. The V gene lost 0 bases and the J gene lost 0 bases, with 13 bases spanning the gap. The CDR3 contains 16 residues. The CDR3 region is CASSLGKRVLSYEQYF. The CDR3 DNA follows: TGCGCCAGCAGCTTGGGAAAAAGAGTCCTCTCCTACGAGCAGTACTTC. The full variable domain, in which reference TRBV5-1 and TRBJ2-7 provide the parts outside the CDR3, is KAGVTQTPRYLIKTRGQQVTLSCSPISGHRSVSWYQQTPGQGLQFLFEYFSETQRNKGNFPGRFSGRQFSNSRSEMNVSTLELGDSALYLCASSLGKRVLSYEQYFGPGTRLTVT.

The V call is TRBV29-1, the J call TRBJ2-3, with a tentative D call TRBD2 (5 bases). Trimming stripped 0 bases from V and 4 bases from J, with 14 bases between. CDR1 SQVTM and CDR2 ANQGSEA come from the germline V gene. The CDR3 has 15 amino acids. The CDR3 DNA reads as TGCAGCGTTGAAGATCTAGTAGAGGGCGCAGATACGCAGTATTTT. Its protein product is CSVEDLVEGADTQYF.

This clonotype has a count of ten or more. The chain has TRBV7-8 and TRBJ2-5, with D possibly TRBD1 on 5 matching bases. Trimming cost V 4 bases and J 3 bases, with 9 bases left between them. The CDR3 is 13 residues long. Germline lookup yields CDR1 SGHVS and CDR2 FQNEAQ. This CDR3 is CASSYPREETQYF. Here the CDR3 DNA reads TGTGCCAGCAGCTATCCCAGGGAAGAGACCCAGTACTTC.

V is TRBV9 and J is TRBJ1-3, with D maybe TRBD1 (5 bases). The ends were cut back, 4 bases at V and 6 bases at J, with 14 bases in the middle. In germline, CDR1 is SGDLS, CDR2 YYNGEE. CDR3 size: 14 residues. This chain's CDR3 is CASSPQQGINTIYF. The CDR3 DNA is TGTGCCAGCAGCCCCCAGCAGGGCATAAACACCATATATTTT.

CDR3 sequence (DNA): TGCGCCAGCAGCCCGGAGACAGGGGCGAGTAGCTATGGCTACACCTTC. Its protein is CASSPETGASSYGYTF. The chain uses TRBV5-1 and TRBJ1-2, with 8 nucleotides matching TRBD1. In germline, CDR1 is SGHRS, CDR2 YFSETQ. The CDR3 consists of 16 residues. The V and J ends lost 4 bases and 4 bases, in that order; junction bases with no gene match: 12.

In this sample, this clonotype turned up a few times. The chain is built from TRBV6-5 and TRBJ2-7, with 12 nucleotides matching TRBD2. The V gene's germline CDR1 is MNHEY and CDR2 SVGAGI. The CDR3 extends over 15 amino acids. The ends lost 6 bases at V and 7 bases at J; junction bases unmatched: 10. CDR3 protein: CASSRLAGAAWEQYF. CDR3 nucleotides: TGTGCCAGCAGCCGACTAGCGGGAGCGGCGTGGGAGCAGTACTTC.

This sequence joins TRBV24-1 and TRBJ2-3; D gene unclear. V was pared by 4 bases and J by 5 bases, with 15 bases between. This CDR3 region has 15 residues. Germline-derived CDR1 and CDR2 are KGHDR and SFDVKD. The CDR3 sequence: CATSDPRTRGDTQYF. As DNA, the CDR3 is TGTGCCACCAGTGACCCTCGGACCCGCGGAGATACGCAGTATTTT.